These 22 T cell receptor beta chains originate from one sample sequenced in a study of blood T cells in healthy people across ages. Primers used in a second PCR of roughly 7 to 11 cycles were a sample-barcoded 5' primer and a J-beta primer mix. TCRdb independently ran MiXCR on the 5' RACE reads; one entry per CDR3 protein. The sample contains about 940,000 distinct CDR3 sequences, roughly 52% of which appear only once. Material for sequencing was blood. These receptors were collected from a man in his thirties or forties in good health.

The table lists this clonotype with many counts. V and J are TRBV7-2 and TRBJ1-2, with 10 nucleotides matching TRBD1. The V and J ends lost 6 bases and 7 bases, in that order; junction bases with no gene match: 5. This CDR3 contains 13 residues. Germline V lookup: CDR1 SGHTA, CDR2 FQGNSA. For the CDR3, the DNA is TGTGCCAGCAGTTTGGACAGGGGGGGTGGCTACACCTTC. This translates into CASSLDRGGGYTF.

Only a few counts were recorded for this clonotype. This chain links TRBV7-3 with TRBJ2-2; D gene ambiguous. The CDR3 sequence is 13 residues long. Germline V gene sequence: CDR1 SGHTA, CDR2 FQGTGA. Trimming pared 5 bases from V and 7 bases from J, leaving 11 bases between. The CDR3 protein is CASSPSPGGELFF. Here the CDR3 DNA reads TGTGCCAGCAGCCCCTCACCGGGCGGGGAGCTGTTTTTT.

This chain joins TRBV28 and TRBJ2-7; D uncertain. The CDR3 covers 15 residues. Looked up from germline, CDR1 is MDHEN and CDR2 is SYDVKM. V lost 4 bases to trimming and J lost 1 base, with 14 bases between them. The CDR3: CASSSNGVSSYEQYF. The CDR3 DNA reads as TGTGCCAGCAGTTCAAACGGTGTATCTTCCTACGAGCAGTACTTC.

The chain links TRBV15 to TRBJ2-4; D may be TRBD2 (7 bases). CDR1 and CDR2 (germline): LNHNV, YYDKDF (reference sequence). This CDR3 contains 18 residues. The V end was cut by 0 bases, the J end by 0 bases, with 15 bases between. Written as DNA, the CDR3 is TGTGCCACCAGCAGAGATCCGGGGGGCATTCTAGCCAAAAACATTCAGTACTTC. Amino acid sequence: CATSRDPGGILAKNIQYF. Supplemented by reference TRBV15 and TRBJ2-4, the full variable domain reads DAMVIQNPRYQVTQFGKPVTLSCSQTLNHNVMYWYQQKSSQAPKLLFHYYDKDFNNEADTPDNFQSRRPNTSFCFLDIRSPGLGDTAMYLCATSRDPGGILAKNIQYFGAGTRLSVL.

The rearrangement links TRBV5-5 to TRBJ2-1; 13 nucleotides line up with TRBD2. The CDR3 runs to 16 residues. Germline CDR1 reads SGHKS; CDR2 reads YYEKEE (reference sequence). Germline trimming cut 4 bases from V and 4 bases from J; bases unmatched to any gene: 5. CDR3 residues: CASSPVLAGGYNEQFF. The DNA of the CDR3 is TGTGCCAGCAGCCCGGTACTAGCGGGGGGGTACAATGAGCAGTTCTTC. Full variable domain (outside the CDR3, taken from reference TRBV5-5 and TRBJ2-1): DAGVTQSPTHLIKTRGQQVTLRCSPISGHKSVSWYQQVLGQGPQFIFQYYEKEERGRGNFPDRFSARQFPNYSSELNVNALLLGDSALYLCASSPVLAGGYNEQFFGPGTRLTVL.

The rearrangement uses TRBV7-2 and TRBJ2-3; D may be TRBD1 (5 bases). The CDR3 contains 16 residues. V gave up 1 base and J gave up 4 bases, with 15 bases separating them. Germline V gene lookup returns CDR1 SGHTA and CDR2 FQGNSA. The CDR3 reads CASSLVGRVGADTQYF. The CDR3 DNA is TGTGCCAGCAGCTTAGTGGGCAGGGTGGGCGCAGATACGCAGTATTTT.

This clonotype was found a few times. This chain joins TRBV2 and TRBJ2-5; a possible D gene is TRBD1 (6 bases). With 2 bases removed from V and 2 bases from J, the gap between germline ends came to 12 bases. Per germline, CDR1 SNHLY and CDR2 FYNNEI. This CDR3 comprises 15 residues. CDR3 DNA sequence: TGTGCCAGCAGTGAACAGGGGCTGAGGCAAGAGACCCAGTACTTC. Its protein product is CASSEQGLRQETQYF.

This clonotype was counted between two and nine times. DNA for the CDR3: TGCGCCAGCAGCCCGGGACAGGAAAACTATAATTCACCCCTCCACTTT. It specifies CASSPGQENYNSPLHF. This chain connects TRBV4-3 to TRBJ1-6, with TRBD1 identical over 8 bases. Germline lookup yields CDR1 LGHNA and CDR2 YSLEER. There are 16 residues in the CDR3. V shed 4 bases and J 3 bases; nucleotides not matched to a gene: 5.

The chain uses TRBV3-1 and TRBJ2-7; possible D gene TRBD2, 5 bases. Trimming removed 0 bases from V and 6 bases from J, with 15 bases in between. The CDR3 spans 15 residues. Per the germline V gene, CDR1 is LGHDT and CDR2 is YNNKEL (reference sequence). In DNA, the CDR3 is TGTGCCAGCAGCCAAGATCCGGGGAGCCAGAGCGAGCAGTACTTC. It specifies CASSQDPGSQSEQYF.

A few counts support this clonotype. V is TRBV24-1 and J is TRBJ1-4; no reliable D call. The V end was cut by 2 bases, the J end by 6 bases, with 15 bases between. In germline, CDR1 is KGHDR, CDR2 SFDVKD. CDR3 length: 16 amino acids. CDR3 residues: CATSDSISGRDEKLFF. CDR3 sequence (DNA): TGTGCCACCAGTGATTCAATTTCGGGAAGGGATGAAAAACTGTTTTTT.

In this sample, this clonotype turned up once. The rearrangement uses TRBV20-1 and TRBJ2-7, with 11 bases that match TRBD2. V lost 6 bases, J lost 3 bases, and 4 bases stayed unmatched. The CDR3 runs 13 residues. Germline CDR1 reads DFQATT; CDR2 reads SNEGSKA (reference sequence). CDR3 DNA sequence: TGCAGTGCCATAGCGGGGGGGTTCTACGAGCAGTACTTC. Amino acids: CSAIAGGFYEQYF.

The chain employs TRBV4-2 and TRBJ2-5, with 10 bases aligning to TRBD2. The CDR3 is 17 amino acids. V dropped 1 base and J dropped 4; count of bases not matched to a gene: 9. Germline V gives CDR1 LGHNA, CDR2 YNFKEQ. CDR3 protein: CASSQVTSGGAGETQYF. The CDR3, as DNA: TGTGCCAGCAGCCAAGTAACCAGCGGGGGGGCGGGAGAGACCCAGTACTTC.

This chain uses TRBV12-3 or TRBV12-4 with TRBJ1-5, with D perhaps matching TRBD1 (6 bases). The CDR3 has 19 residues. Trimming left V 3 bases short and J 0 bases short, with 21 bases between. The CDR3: CASSFMAGDGGDSNQPQHF. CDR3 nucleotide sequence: TGTGCCAGCAGTTTCATGGCAGGGGATGGGGGCGATAGCAATCAGCCCCAGCATTTT.

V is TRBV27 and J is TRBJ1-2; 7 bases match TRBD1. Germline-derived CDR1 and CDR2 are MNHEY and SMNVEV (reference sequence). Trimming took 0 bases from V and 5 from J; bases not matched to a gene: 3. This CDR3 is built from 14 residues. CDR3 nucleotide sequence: TGTGCCAGCAGTTTATCAGGGGGCGCGTATGGCTACACCTTC. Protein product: CASSLSGGAYGYTF.

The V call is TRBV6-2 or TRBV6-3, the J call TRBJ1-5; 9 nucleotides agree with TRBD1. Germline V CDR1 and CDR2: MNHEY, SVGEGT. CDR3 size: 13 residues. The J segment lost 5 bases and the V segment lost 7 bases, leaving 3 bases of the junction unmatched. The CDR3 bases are TGTGCCAGCACCGACAGGGGGGATCAGCCCCAGCATTTT. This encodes CASTDRGDQPQHF.

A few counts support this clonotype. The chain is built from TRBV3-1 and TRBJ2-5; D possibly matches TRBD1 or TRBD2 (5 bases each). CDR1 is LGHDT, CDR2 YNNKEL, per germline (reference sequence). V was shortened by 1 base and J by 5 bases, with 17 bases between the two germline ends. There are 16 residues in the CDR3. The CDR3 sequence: CASSQVGLALRETQYF. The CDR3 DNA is TGTGCCAGCAGCCAAGTGGGGCTAGCTTTACGGGAGACCCAGTACTTC.

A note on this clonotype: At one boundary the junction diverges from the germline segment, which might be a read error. Here the CDR3 reads CTSSSTRKHSGGSGDTQYF. The CDR3 DNA reads as TGTACCAGTAGTAGCACCAGAAAGCATAGCGGGGGATCAGGTGATACGCAGTATTTT. V gene TRBV28 combines with J gene TRBJ2-3; 9 positions match TRBD2. The CDR3 is 19 amino acids. Germline CDR1 and CDR2: MDHEN and SYDVKM.

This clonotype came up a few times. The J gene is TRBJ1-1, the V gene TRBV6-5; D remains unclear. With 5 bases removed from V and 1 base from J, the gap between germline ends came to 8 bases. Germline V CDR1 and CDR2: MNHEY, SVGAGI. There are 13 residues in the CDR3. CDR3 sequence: CASSGGGNTEAFF. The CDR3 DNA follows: TGTGCCAGCAGTGGCGGAGGGAACACTGAAGCTTTCTTT.

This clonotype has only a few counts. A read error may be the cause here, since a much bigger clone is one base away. As DNA, the CDR3 is TGTGCCAGCAGCGTAAACCCCTCGGGTACGCAGTATTTT. It encodes CASSVNPSGTQYF. The V call is TRBV7-2, the J call TRBJ2-3; D unresolved. Trimming pared 5 bases from V and 8 bases from J, leaving 14 bases between. CDR1 and CDR2 from the germline V gene are SGHTA and FQGNSA. This CDR3 comprises 13 residues.

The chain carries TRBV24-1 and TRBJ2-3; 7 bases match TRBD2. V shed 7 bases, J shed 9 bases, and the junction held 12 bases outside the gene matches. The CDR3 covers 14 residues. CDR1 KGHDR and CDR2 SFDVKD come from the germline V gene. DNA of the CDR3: TGTGCCACCAGGGAAGGGACTACCCCGGAGACGCAGTATTTT. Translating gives CATREGTTPETQYF.

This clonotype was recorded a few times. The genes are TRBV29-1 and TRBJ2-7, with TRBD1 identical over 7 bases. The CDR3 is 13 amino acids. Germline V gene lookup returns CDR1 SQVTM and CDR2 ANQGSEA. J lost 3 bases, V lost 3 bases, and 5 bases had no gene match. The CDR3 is CSVDQGGGYEQYF. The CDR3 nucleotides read TGCAGCGTTGATCAAGGGGGCGGCTACGAGCAGTACTTC.

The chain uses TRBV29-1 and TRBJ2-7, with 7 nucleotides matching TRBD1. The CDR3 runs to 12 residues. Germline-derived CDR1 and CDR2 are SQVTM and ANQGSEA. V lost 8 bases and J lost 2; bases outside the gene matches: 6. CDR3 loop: CSITGEPYEQYF. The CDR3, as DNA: TGCAGCATCACAGGGGAACCCTACGAGCAGTACTTC.